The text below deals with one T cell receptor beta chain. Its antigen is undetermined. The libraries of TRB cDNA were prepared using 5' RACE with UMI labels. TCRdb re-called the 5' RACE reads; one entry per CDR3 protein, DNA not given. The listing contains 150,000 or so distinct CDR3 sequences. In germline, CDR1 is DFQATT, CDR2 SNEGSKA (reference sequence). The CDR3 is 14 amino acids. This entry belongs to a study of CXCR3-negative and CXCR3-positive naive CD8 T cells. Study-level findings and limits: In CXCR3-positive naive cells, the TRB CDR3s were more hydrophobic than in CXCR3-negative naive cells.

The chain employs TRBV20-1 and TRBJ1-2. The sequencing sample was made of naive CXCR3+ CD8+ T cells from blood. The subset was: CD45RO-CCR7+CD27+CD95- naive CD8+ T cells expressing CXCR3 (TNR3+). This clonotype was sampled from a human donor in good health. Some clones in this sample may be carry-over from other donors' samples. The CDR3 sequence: CSARDLEGNYGYTF.